Below, 2 T cell receptor beta chains from the same sample are listed, as sequenced in a study of CD8+CD57+ T cells in acquired aplastic anemia. Genomic DNA served as template for TCR beta VDJ and CDR3 profiling. TCRdb fed the reads into MiXCR, producing one record per CDR3 protein. The top ten hold 40% to 50% of the sample, which has over 150,000 distinct CDR3 sequences, around 63% seen once. Patients chosen for sequencing had CD8+CD57+ cells that had expanded, as shown by flow cytometry. The sample consisted of sorted CD4+, CD8+, or CD8+CD57+ T cells (not recorded which) from PBMCs. The receptors come from a human donor with aplastic anemia.

This clonotype was seen more than once but under ten times. The rearrangement joins TRBV15 to TRBJ1-6, with D maybe TRBD1 (6 bases). The germline V gene encodes CDR1 LNHNV and CDR2 YYDKDF (reference sequence). The CDR3 runs to 14 residues. The V end was cut by 5 bases, the J end by 12 bases, with 17 bases between. The CDR3 DNA follows: TGTGCCACCAGCTCGAAAGGGGGTGGGGGACCCCTCCACTTT. Residues: CATSSKGGGGPLHF.

The J gene is TRBJ2-7, the V gene TRBV11-1, with TRBD2 as a possible D gene (6 bases). Trimming took 3 bases from V and 4 from J, leaving 16 bases between them. This CDR3 has 15 amino acids. CDR1 and CDR2 (germline): SGHAT, FQDESV (reference sequence). CDR3 amino acids: CASSFRTAGGYEQYF. The DNA for the CDR3 is TGTGCCAGCAGCTTCAGGACCGCCGGAGGGTACGAGCAGTACTTC.